The clone carrying this TCR beta chain was picked up a small number of times. Antigen unknown. This sample stems from a study of T-cell reconstitution after alpha-beta-depleted transplantation in children. Findings and limits, study-wide: Recipient T cells and thymic progenitors that survived were the source of the high TCRbeta diversity seen at day 60 in some patients. Newly produced T cells mostly accounted for T-cell counts and diversity one year post-transplant. Expanded graft clones numbering several hundred reportedly gave rise to alpha-beta T cells about two months after transplant.

As it was prepared, the TCRbeta library received unique molecular identifiers. Each CDR3 protein gets one entry after TCRdb re-called the PCR reads with MiXCR. Found here are 300,000 to 400,000 distinct CDR3 sequences, roughly 17% of them singletons; the top ten hold roughly 40%. Germline values: CDR1 SGHAT, CDR2 FQNNGV. Trimming cost V 4 bases and J 0 bases; bases outside gene matches: 10. The CDR3 extends over 19 amino acids. The chain recombines TRBV11-2 with TRBJ2-6; TRBD1 aligns across 9 bases. This TCR came from a male patient aged 2 to 10 who had a stem cell transplant for acute lymphoblastic leukemia, so the T cells may come from the graft donor. This specimen consisted of PBMCs, mostly from graft donor cells, obtained 360 days after TCRalphabeta/CD19-depleted stem cell transplant. CDR3 DNA: TGTGCCAGCAGCTCCCTCAGGACAGGGGCGAGCTCTGGGGCCAACGTCCTGACTTTC. Residues: CASSSLRTGASSGANVLTF.